This T cell receptor (beta chain) was profiled in a study of T cells after yellow fever vaccination. TCRdb passed the 5' RACE reads through MiXCR, listing each CDR3 protein once. The data show around 400,000 distinct CDR3 sequences, more than 9% seen once. This clonotype has just a few counts. This TCR was recovered from a man aged 18 to 29 who received the YFV17D yellow fever vaccine. Sample: PBMCs, taken on the day of the first yellow fever vaccination.

The CDR3, as DNA: TGTGCCAGCAGTTACTACCGAAGCACAGATACGCAGTATTTT. Amino acids: CASSYYRSTDTQYF. The chain employs TRBV12-3 or TRBV12-4 and TRBJ2-3; D remains unclear. The CDR3 spans 14 residues. V was pared by 4 bases and J by 0 bases, with 8 bases between.